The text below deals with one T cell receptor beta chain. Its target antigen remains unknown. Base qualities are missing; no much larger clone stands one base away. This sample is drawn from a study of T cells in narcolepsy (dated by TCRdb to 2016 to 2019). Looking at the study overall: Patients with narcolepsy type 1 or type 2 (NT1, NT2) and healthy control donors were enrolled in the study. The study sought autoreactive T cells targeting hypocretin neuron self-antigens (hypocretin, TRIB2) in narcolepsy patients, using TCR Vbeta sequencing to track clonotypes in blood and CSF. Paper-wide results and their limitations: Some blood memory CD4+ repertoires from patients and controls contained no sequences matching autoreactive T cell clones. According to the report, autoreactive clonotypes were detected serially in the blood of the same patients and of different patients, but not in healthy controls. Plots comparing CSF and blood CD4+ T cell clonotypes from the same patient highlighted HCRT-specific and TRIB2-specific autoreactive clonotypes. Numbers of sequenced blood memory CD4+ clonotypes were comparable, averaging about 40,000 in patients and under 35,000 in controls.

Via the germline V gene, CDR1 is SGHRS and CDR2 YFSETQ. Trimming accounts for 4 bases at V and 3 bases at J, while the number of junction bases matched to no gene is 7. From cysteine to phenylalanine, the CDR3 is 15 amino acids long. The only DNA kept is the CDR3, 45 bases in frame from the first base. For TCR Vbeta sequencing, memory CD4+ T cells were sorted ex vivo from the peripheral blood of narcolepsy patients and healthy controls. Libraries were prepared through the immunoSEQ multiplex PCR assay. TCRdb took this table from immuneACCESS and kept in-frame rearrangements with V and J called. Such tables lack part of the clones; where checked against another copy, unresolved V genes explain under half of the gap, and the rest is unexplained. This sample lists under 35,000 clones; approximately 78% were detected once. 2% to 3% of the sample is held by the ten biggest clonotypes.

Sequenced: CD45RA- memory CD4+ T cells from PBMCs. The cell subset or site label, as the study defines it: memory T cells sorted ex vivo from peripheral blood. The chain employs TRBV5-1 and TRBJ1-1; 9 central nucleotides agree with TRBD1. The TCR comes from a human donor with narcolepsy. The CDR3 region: CASSVTGGSDTEAFF. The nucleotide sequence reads TGCGCCAGCAGCGTAACAGGGGGCTCGGACACTGAAGCTTTCTTT.